By proportion, the clone carrying this T cell receptor (beta chain) is medium-sized. Its antigen is unknown. TCRdb reprocessed the reads via MiXCR and lists one record per CDR3 protein. The top ten hold approximately 19% of the sample, which has 160,000 or so distinct CDR3 sequences, 17% seen once. The V end lost 3 bases, the J end lost 7 bases, and 7 bases lay between the germline ends. CDR1 is LNHDA, CDR2 SQIVND, per germline (reference sequence). There are 12 residues in the CDR3. This record comes from a study of T cell repertoires in cytomegalovirus infection. Study-level findings and limits: The cumulative frequency of public TCR beta families identified carriers of CMV plus the relevant HLA.

This receptor was identified in a human donor in good health (CMV status not recorded). Some clones in this sample may be carry-over from other donors' samples. Input material: CD8+ T cells from PBMCs. The chain has TRBV19 and TRBJ2-1; D remains unclear. The CDR3 here is CASSMTRNEQFF. The CDR3, as DNA: TGTGCCAGTAGTATGACCAGGAATGAGCAGTTCTTC.